This TCR beta chain was recovered during a study of shared clonotypes between healthy human individuals. Study-wide background: CD4 naive cells filled three plates per donor, CD4 memory three, CD8 naive two and CD8 memory one.

The CDR3 extends over 16 amino acids. Germline V gene lookup returns CDR1 MDHEN and CDR2 SYDVKM. The V segment lost 6 bases and the J segment 3 bases; nucleotides outside the gene matches: 8. Donation came from healthy HIV-negative adults that had no recent acute infections or vaccinations. Adult Caucasians living in Nashville, Tennessee made up all of the donors. The table came from immunoSEQ multiplex PCR; TCRdb's copy has only in-frame clones and leaves some out. The data show 850,000 to 1,100,000 clones, approximately 80% seen once. V is TRBV28 and J is TRBJ2-1; 10 bases match TRBD2. This clonotype was obtained from a man younger than 35 in good health. Some clones in this sample may be carry-over from other donors' samples. Input material: memory CD4+ T cells from PBMCs. The subset here: CD45RA-negative fraction. DNA for the CDR3: TGTGCCAGCAGGTCGGGACTAGCGACAAACTACAATGAGCAGTTCTTC. It yields the protein CASRSGLATNYNEQFF.